Sequencing of this T cell receptor (beta chain) was carried out in a study of blood T cell repertoires in COVID-19. Study overall: Specimens from acute and convalescent COVID-19 originated in the United States, Italy and Spain. T cells, B-cell-depleted T cells, or PBMCs provided the cDNA or gDNA that served as material.

The CDR3 loop spans 17 amino acids. Trimming cost V 1 base and J 0 bases, with 16 bases left between them. Germline CDR1 is MDHEN and CDR2 is SYDVKM. Original processing methods: How many nucleated cells were present was estimated from reference gene primer amplification. The table came from immunoSEQ multiplex PCR; TCRdb's copy has only in-frame clones and leaves some out. V, J and clone size derive from that table, while D and trimming were established from the DNA sequence. Of about 160,000 clones in the sample, around 81% were seen once. The sequence was collected from a man in his sixties with active or convalescent COVID-19. The sequencing sample was made of peripheral blood. This sequence joins TRBV28 and TRBJ2-7; D ambiguous. The CDR3 reads CASSLSLRLVLSYEQYF. The CDR3 nucleotides are TGTGCCAGCAGTTTATCTCTGCGGCTAGTTCTCTCCTACGAGCAGTACTTC.